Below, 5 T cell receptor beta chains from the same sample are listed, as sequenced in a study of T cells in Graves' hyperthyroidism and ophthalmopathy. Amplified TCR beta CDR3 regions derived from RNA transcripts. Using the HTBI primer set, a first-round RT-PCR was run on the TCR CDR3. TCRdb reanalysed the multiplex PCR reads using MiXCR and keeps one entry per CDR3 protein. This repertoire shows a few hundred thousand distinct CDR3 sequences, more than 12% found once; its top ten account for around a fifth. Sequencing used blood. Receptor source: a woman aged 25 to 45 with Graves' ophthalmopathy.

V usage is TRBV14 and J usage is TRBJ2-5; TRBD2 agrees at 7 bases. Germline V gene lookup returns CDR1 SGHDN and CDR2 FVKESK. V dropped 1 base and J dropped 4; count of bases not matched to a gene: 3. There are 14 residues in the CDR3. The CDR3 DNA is TGTGCCAGCAGCCAAGGGACTAGGGGAGAGACCCAGTACTTC. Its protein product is CASSQGTRGETQYF.

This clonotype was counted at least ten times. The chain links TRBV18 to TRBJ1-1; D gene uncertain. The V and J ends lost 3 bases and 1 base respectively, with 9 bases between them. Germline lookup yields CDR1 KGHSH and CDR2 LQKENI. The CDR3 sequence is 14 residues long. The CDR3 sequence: CASSPFTENTEAFF. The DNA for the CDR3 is TGTGCCAGCTCACCGTTTACAGAGAACACTGAAGCTTTCTTT.

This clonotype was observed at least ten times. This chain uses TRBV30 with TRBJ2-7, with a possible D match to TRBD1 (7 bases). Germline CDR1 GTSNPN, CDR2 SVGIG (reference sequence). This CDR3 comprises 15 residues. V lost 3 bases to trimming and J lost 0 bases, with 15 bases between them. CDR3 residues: CAWSGGQTVSYEQYF. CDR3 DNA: TGTGCCTGGAGCGGGGGACAGACGGTCTCCTACGAGCAGTACTTC.

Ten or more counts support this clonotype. The CDR3 nucleotides read TGTGCCAGCAGCTTAGTAGGCTCCTATAATTCACCCCTCCACTTT. Amino acids: CASSLVGSYNSPLHF. This rearrangement joins TRBV7-2 to TRBJ1-6; D remains ambiguous. Germline V gene data show CDR1 as SGHTA and CDR2 as FQGNSA. The V and J ends lost 1 base and 0 bases respectively, with 4 bases between them. This CDR3 is 15 amino acids long.

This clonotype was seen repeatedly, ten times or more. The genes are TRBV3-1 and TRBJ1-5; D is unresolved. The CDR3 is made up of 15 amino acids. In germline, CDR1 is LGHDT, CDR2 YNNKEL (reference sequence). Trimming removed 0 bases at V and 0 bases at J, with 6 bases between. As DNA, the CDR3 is TGTGCCAGCAGCCAAGATAGTAGTAGCAATCAGCCCCAGCATTTT. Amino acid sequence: CASSQDSSSNQPQHF.